This TCR beta chain was documented in a study of a mutant IDH1 vaccine in newly diagnosed glioma. Study-wide background: The initiation of vaccination occurred 4-6 weeks after radiotherapy alone, or with temozolomide cycles. Earlier therapy was either radiotherapy, temozolomide, or both, and most got both.

Time point reported: week 11, during vaccination. Topical imiquimod was applied with each vaccine dose, which held 300 ug of mutant IDH1 20-mer peptide. Donor diagnoses consisted of new WHO grade 3 or 4 IDH1-mutant, ATRX-lost astrocytomas. The ends were cut back, 4 bases at V and 6 bases at J, with 17 bases in the middle. CDR1 and CDR2 (germline): LGHNA, YSLEER. The CDR3 is made up of 15 amino acids. In regard to this clone: The target antigen is unknown.

The data were produced by immunoSEQ multiplex PCR, yet TCRdb's version contains in-frame clones alone and is incomplete. Counted here are under 55,000 clones, about 91% occurring once; the ten biggest clones make up 2.4%. The sequencing used PBMCs, collected from a glioma patient whose treatment included an IDH1 peptide vaccine. The TCR sequence derives from a man aged 45-65 years with glioma. The V gene is TRBV4-3, the J gene TRBJ2-3; the D gene is possibly TRBD2 (6 bases). Here the CDR3 reads CASSPSGLEGDTQYF. The CDR3 coding sequence is TGCGCCAGCAGCCCCAGCGGGTTGGAGGGGGATACGCAGTATTTT.